Below, 10 T cell receptor beta chains from the same sample are listed, as sequenced in a study of metastatic and nonmetastatic thyroid tumors. Before thyroid surgery, none of the patients had received any treatment. MiXCR was used by TCRdb to re-call the PCR reads. Of about 52,000 clones listed, approximately 15% are singletons. Material for sequencing was blood. The receptors derive from a female donor with papillary thyroid cancer or a benign thyroid nodule (not recorded which). Some clones in this sample may be carry-over from other donors' samples.

This clone was picked up a small number of times. A much larger clone differs from this one at a single base, so this may be a read error. V usage is TRBV29-1 and J usage is TRBJ2-5; D could derive from TRBD1 or TRBD2 (5 bases each). CDR1 is SQVTM, CDR2 ANQGSEA, per germline. This CDR3 spans 13 amino acids. The CDR3 DNA is TGCAGCGTTGTTGGCAGGGACCAAGAGACCCGGTACTTC. The encoded protein is CSVVGRDQETRYF.

The gene calls are TRBV7-9 and TRBJ1-1, with D hard to call. Germline CDR1 SEHNR, CDR2 FQNEAQ (reference sequence). The V gene lost 4 bases and the J gene lost 2 bases, with 14 bases spanning the gap. The CDR3 loop spans 15 amino acids. In DNA, the CDR3 is TGTGCCAGCAGCTCATGTCCCCAGGATAACACTGAAGCTTTCTTT. Translated, it gives CASSSCPQDNTEAFF.

The V and J genes are TRBV28 and TRBJ2-1; D may be TRBD1 (5 bases). The V gene lost 6 bases and the J gene lost 9 bases, with 24 bases spanning the gap. Per germline, CDR1 MDHEN and CDR2 SYDVKM. The CDR3 has 16 amino acids. CDR3 nucleotide sequence: TGTGCCAGCAGCCCATGGATCGTGGTAGGGGATGGTGAGCAGTTCTTC. Its protein is CASSPWIVVGDGEQFF. Full variable domain (rest looked up from reference TRBV28 and TRBJ2-1): DVKVTQSSRYLVKRTGEKVFLECVQDMDHENMFWYRQDPGLGLRLIYFSYDVKMKEKGDIPEGYSVSREKKERFSLILESASTNQTSMYLCASSPWIVVGDGEQFFGPGTRLTVL.

By share, this clone ranks as medium-sized (0.01 to 0.1%). The rearrangement links TRBV6-1 to TRBJ1-5; D gene ambiguous. V lost 1 base and J lost 7, with 8 bases in between. The CDR3 loop spans 13 amino acids. Germline values: CDR1 MNHNS, CDR2 SASEGT. The CDR3 reads CASSEGFGQPQHF. In nucleotides, the CDR3 is TGTGCCAGCAGTGAAGGATTCGGGCAGCCCCAGCATTTT.

The V and J genes are TRBV20-1 and TRBJ2-7, with 8 bases lining up with TRBD1. The length of the CDR3 is 13 residues. The germline V gene has CDR1 DFQATT and CDR2 SNEGSKA (reference sequence). Trimming took 5 bases from V and 1 from J; bases not matched to a gene: 4. This chain's CDR3 is CSAPGGASYEQYF. CDR3 DNA sequence: TGCAGTGCTCCAGGGGGCGCGTCCTACGAGCAGTACTTC.

This clone appeared many times. The chain links TRBV20-1 to TRBJ1-1, with D hard to call. This CDR3 contains 16 residues. Deletions cut 0 bases from V and 1 base from J, with 15 bases between. Germline CDR1 and CDR2: DFQATT and SNEGSKA (reference sequence). This chain's CDR3 is CSARDVGNPKNTEAFF. CDR3 nucleotide sequence: TGCAGTGCTAGAGATGTGGGTAACCCCAAGAACACTGAAGCTTTCTTT.

This rearrangement joins TRBV6-1 to TRBJ1-5; possibly TRBD1 for D (6 bases). The CDR3 covers 13 residues. CDR1 and CDR2 from the germline V gene are MNHNS and SASEGT. V gave up 11 bases and J gave up 6 bases, with 17 bases separating them. CDR3: CASARGGSQPQHF. The CDR3 DNA is TGTGCCTCCGCAAGAGGGGGGAGTCAGCCCCAGCATTTT.

This clone was detected many times. This chain uses TRBV6-1 with TRBJ1-5; no clear D. The CDR3 covers 15 residues. With 4 bases removed from V and 5 bases from J, the gap between germline ends came to 15 bases. CDR1 MNHNS and CDR2 SASEGT come from the germline V gene. The CDR3 bases are TGTGCCAGCAGTGTTCTATGGCAGCCCGATCAGCCCCAGCATTTT. This codes for CASSVLWQPDQPQHF.

V is TRBV12-3 or TRBV12-4 and J is TRBJ1-4; D is undetermined. Trimming took 3 bases from V and 5 from J, leaving 7 bases between them. The CDR3 covers 13 residues. The chain's CDR3 is CASSFRGNEKLFF. CDR3 bases: TGTGCCAGCAGTTTCCGAGGGAATGAAAAACTGTTTTTT.

A few counts support this clone. The junction and the germline gene differ at one end; a read error may be behind it. The chain combines TRBV28 with TRBJ2-7; D unresolved. The length of the CDR3 is 12 residues. CDR1 MDHEN and CDR2 SYDVKM come from the germline V gene. The CDR3 protein is CSSRRSTYEHYF. The CDR3 DNA follows: TGTTCCAGCAGAAGGTCAACCTACGAGCATTACTTC.